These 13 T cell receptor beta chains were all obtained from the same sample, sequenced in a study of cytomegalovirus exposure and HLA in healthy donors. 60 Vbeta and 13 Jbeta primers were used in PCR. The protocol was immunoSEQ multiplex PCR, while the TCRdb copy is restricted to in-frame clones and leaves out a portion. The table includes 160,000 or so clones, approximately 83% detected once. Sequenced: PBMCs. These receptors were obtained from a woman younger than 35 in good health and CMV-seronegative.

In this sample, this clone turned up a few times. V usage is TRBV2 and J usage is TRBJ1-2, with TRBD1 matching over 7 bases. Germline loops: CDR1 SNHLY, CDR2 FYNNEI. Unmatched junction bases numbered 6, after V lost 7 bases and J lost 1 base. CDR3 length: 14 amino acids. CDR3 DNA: TGTGCCAGCACCATAGACAGGGTTAACTATGGCTACACCTTC. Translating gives CASTIDRVNYGYTF.

CDR3 in DNA: TGTGCCAGCAGTGATGCATTCGGTGGCTACACCTTC. Translated, it gives CASSDAFGGYTF. The chain combines TRBV25-1 with TRBJ1-2; D unclear. Between the trimmed V and J ends, which lost 3 bases and 7 bases, there was a span of 9 bases. This CDR3 is built from 12 residues. CDR1 is MGHDK and CDR2 is SYGVNS in the germline V gene.

The CDR3 DNA reads as TGTGCCATCAGTGAGCCTGGGACAGCCGACTATGGCTACACCTTC. Protein sequence: CAISEPGTADYGYTF. This chain links TRBV10-3 with TRBJ1-2; 7 bases line up with TRBD1. This CDR3 region has 15 residues. The V gene end was trimmed by 2 bases and the J gene end by 3 bases; junction bases not matched to a gene: 6. Germline assignment: CDR1 ENHRY and CDR2 SYGVKD.

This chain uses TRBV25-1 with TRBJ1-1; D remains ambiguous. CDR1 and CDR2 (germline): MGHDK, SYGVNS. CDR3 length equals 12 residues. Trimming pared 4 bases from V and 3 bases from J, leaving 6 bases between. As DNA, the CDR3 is TGTGCCAGCAGTGGACTCTACACTGAAGCTTTCTTT. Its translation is CASSGLYTEAFF.

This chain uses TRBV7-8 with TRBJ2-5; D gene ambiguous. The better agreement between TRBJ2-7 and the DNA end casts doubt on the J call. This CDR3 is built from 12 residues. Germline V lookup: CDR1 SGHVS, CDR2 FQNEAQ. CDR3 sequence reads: CASSLGAYEQYF. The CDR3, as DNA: TGTGCCAGCAGCTTAGGGGCCTACGAGCAGTACTTC.

The CDR3 DNA reads TGTGCCAGCAGCCATTCGACAGGTTTACCTGAAGCTTTCTTT. Protein: CASSHSTGLPEAFF. The J gene is TRBJ1-1, the V gene TRBV5-6, with TRBD1 as a possible D gene (6 bases). Trimming stripped 4 bases from V and 6 bases from J, with 16 bases between. The CDR3 totals 14 residues. In germline, CDR1 is SGHDT, CDR2 YYEEEE.

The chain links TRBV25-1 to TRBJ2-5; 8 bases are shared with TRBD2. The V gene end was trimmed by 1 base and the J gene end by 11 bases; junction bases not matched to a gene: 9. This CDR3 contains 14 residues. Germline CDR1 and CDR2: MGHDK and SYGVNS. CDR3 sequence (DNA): TGTGCCAGCAGTGAATCGCGGGGGGCGGGGGAGCAGTACTTC. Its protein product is CASSESRGAGEQYF.

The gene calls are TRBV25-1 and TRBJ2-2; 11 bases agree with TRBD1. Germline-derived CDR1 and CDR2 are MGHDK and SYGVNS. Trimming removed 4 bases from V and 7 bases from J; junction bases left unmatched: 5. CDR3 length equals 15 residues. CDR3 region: CASSVGQGAGGELFF. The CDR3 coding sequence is TGTGCCAGCAGTGTCGGACAGGGGGCCGGCGGGGAGCTGTTTTTT.

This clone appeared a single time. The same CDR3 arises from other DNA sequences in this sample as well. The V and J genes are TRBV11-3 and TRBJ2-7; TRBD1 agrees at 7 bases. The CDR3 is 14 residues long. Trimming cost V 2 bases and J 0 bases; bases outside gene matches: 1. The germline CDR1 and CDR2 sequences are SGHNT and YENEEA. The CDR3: CASSLHRGSYEQYF. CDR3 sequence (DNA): TGTGCCAGCAGCTTACACAGGGGCTCCTACGAGCAGTACTTC.

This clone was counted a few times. The chain's CDR3 is CASSSRTYEQYF. The CDR3 nucleotides are TGTGCCAGCAGTTCCAGGACCTACGAGCAGTACTTC. V usage is TRBV27 and J usage is TRBJ2-7; D unclear. The V end was cut by 4 bases, the J end by 2 bases, with 6 bases between. The germline gives CDR1 MNHEY, CDR2 SMNVEV (reference sequence). This CDR3 spans 12 amino acids.

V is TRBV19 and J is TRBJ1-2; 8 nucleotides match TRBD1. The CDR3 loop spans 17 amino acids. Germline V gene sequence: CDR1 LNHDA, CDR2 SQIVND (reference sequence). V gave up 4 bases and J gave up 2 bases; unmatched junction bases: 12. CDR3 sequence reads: CASSKDRASFLNYGYTF. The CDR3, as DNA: TGTGCCAGTAGTAAGGACAGGGCCTCCTTTTTGAACTATGGCTACACCTTC.

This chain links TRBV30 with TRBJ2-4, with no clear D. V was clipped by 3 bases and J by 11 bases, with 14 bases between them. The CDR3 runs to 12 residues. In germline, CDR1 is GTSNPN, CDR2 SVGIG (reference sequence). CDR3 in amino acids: CAWSPVNTVQYF. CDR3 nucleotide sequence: TGTGCCTGGAGCCCCGTCAACACCGTTCAGTACTTC. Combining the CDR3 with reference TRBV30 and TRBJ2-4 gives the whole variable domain SQTIHQWPATLVQPVGSPLSLECTVEGTSNPNLYWYRQAAGRGLQLLFYSVGIGQISSEVPQNLSASRPQDRQFILSSKKLLLSDSGFYLCAWSPVNTVQYFGAGTRLSVL.

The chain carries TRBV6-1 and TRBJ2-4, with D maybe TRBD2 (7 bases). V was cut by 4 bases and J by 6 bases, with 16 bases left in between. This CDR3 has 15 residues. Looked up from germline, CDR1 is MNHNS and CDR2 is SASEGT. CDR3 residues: CASSGPTGGGNIQYF. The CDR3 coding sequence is TGTGCCAGCAGTGGTCCTACGGGGGGCGGAAACATTCAGTACTTC.